The entry below gives a single T cell receptor (beta chain) sequence along with its context. Antigen: not known. This CDR3 is built from 14 residues. V trimming: 3 bases; J trimming: 4 bases; junction bases outside the gene matches: 2. The germline V gene has CDR1 SNHLY and CDR2 FYNNEI. This entry is derived from a study of cytomegalovirus exposure and HLA in healthy donors. General study results and limits: Among TCR sequences, most were rare, though some public TCRs appeared in many donors.

In the PCR, 60 Vbeta and 13 Jbeta primers were used. TCRdb keeps only in-frame clones here, not all; method: immunoSEQ multiplex PCR. The sample records about 100,000 clones, roughly 80% being singletons. This clonotype was sampled from a man aged 35 to 55 in good health and CMV-seropositive. Input material: PBMCs. This chain uses TRBV2 with TRBJ1-1; TRBD1 agrees at 10 bases. CDR3: CASSEGTGATEAFF. The CDR3 nucleotides are TGTGCCAGCAGTGAGGGGACAGGGGCCACTGAAGCTTTCTTT.